These 20 T cell receptor beta chains originate from one sample sequenced in a study of blood T cell repertoires in COVID-19. Method: immunoSEQ multiplex PCR; TCRdb's copy keeps in-frame clones and lacks some. The sample yields a few hundred thousand clones, more than 70% seen once. The sample consisted of peripheral blood. These receptors came from a man at least 80 years old with acute or convalescent COVID-19.

V and J are TRBV28 and TRBJ1-2; D unresolved. V was shortened by 3 bases and J by 2 bases, with 10 bases between the two germline ends. The germline gives CDR1 MDHEN, CDR2 SYDVKM. The CDR3 is 14 residues long. The CDR3 is CASSFAATNYGYTF. DNA for the CDR3: TGTGCCAGCAGTTTTGCGGCCACCAACTATGGCTACACCTTC.

The gene calls are TRBV20-1 and TRBJ2-3, with 9 bases matching TRBD2. The CDR3 loop spans 17 amino acids. The ends lost 3 bases at V and 4 bases at J; junction bases unmatched: 14. Germline-derived CDR1 and CDR2 are DFQATT and SNEGSKA (reference sequence). Here the CDR3 reads CSASFLAGPPGADTQYF. The CDR3 coding sequence is TGCAGTGCTAGTTTTCTAGCGGGGCCGCCGGGGGCAGATACGCAGTATTTT.

V usage is TRBV6-2 or TRBV6-3 and J usage is TRBJ1-1; D is unclear. CDR3 length: 13 amino acids. From germline, CDR1 is MNHEY and CDR2 SVGEGT. The V and J ends lost 4 bases and 1 base respectively, with 7 bases between them. CDR3 amino acids: CASSSPGNTEAFF. The DNA for the CDR3 is TGTGCCAGCAGTTCCCCCGGGAACACTGAAGCTTTCTTT.

This clone has a handful of counts. The chain recombines TRBV6-2 or TRBV6-3 with TRBJ2-7; D may be TRBD1 (5 bases). CDR1 is MNHEY, CDR2 SVGEGT, per germline. The CDR3 is made up of 16 amino acids. Trimming took off 2 bases at V and 2 bases at J, with 16 bases between the two ends. The CDR3 nucleotides read TGTGCCAGCAGTTACGGGCAGGGTGCCCCCCCCTACGAGCAGTACTTC. The encoded protein is CASSYGQGAPPYEQYF.

V is TRBV10-3 and J is TRBJ2-5; 7 nucleotides agree with TRBD1. The germline V gene has CDR1 ENHRY and CDR2 SYGVKD. This CDR3 has 15 amino acids. The J segment lost 3 bases and the V segment lost 6 bases, leaving 10 bases of the junction unmatched. The CDR3 sequence is CAIRKAGTDKETQYF. CDR3 sequence (DNA): TGTGCCATCAGAAAGGCCGGGACAGATAAAGAGACCCAGTACTTC.

In this sample, this clone turned up a few times. The rearrangement joins TRBV5-6 to TRBJ2-7; possibly TRBD2 for D (5 bases). V was trimmed by 0 bases and J by 9 bases, leaving 16 bases between them. This CDR3 contains 14 residues. Per the germline V gene, CDR1 is SGHDT and CDR2 is YYEEEE. The CDR3 reads CASSLGGSYEGQYF. CDR3 DNA sequence: TGTGCCAGCAGCTTGGGCGGGTCCTACGAAGGGCAGTACTTC.

The rearrangement uses TRBV15 and TRBJ2-7, with TRBD2 identical over 10 bases. Germline V gene lookup returns CDR1 LNHNV and CDR2 YYDKDF (reference sequence). Losses at the gene ends were 9 bases for V and 0 bases for J; bases not matched to a gene: 2. CDR3 length: 13 amino acids. The DNA for the CDR3 is TGTGCCACGGGACTAGCGAACTCCTACGAGCAGTACTTC. Translation gives CATGLANSYEQYF.

This rearrangement joins TRBV4-3 to TRBJ2-5, with a tentative D call TRBD2 (7 bases). Trimming removed 3 bases from V and 4 bases from J, with 15 bases in between. The CDR3 runs 15 residues. Germline V CDR1 and CDR2: LGHNA, YSLEER. CDR3 DNA sequence: TGCGCCAGCAGCCAGGGGGGAGGGGGTGGAGAGACCCAGTACTTC. Its protein is CASSQGGGGGETQYF.

The chain joins TRBV11-2 to TRBJ1-5; the D is unclear. Germline V gene data show CDR1 as SGHAT and CDR2 as FQNNGV. There are 15 residues in the CDR3. Trimming pared 5 bases from V and 5 bases from J, leaving 16 bases between. Written as DNA, the CDR3 is TGTGCCAGCAGCCCTCGTGGACTTGACCATCAGCCCCAGCATTTT. This translates into CASSPRGLDHQPQHF.

The chain has TRBV2 and TRBJ1-1; D gene ambiguous. The CDR3 has 13 residues. Germline V CDR1 and CDR2: SNHLY, FYNNEI. The V end lost 3 bases, the J end lost 8 bases, and 13 bases lay between the germline ends. The CDR3 DNA sequence: TGTGCCAGCAGTGACAGACCGGAGGAAGAAGCTTTCTTT. As protein: CASSDRPEEEAFF.

A word on this clone: Sequence at one end of the junction differs from germline and may be a read error. V and J are TRBV7-9 and TRBJ2-7, with 10 bases aligning to TRBD1. The CDR3 extends over 16 amino acids. Germline V gives CDR1 SEHNR, CDR2 FQNEAQ (reference sequence). CDR3 sequence: CASSLGGQGPSHEQYF. CDR3 nucleotide sequence: TGTGCCAGCAGCTTAGGGGGACAGGGGCCCTCCCACGAGCAGTACTTC.

The rearrangement links TRBV11-3 to TRBJ1-1, with 8 bases matching TRBD1. This CDR3 spans 14 amino acids. Looked up from germline, CDR1 is SGHNT and CDR2 is YENEEA. Trimming cost V 4 bases and J 3 bases; bases outside gene matches: 4. The CDR3 DNA reads as TGTGCCAGCAGCTCCGGACAGGGACACACTGAAGCTTTCTTT. Its translation is CASSSGQGHTEAFF.

This clone has a handful of counts. The chain joins TRBV7-2 to TRBJ1-3; D may be TRBD1 (5 bases). V dropped 6 bases and J dropped 2 bases, with 17 bases sitting between them. Germline V lookup: CDR1 SGHTA, CDR2 FQGNSA. There are 16 residues in the CDR3. The CDR3 nucleotides are TGTGCCAGCAGGCGAGACCCAGGGTTAACTGGAAACACCATATATTTT. It yields the protein CASRRDPGLTGNTIYF.

This clone was observed many times. The genes are TRBV19 and TRBJ2-7, with D tentatively TRBD1 (6 bases). Germline CDR1 LNHDA, CDR2 SQIVND (reference sequence). The CDR3 has 16 residues. The V gene lost 2 bases and the J gene lost 2 bases, with 16 bases spanning the gap. CDR3 protein: CASSITPGEPAYEQYF. In DNA, the CDR3 is TGTGCCAGTAGTATAACCCCAGGGGAACCAGCCTACGAGCAGTACTTC.

This chain links TRBV2 with TRBJ2-4, with D tentatively TRBD1 (5 bases). The CDR3 has 11 residues. V dropped 6 bases and J dropped 12 bases, with 12 bases sitting between them. CDR1 is SNHLY, CDR2 FYNNEI, per germline. CDR3 in DNA: TGTGCCAGCAGAGGACAAACGGCTCAGTACTTC. This encodes CASRGQTAQYF.

The chain has TRBV9 and TRBJ2-3; D may be TRBD1 (6 bases). With 5 bases removed from V and 3 bases from J, the gap between germline ends came to 16 bases. The CDR3 sequence is 15 residues long. From germline, CDR1 is SGDLS and CDR2 YYNGEE. CDR3 protein: CASSFTGSGTDTQYF. In DNA form, the CDR3 reads TGTGCCAGCAGTTTCACAGGGTCCGGGACAGATACGCAGTATTTT.

The genes are TRBV19 and TRBJ2-1; D unclear. Trimming stripped 4 bases from V and 10 bases from J, with 8 bases between. The CDR3 loop spans 11 amino acids. Per germline, CDR1 LNHDA and CDR2 SQIVND (reference sequence). This CDR3 is CASSTPGEQFF. In nucleotides, the CDR3 is TGTGCCAGTAGTACTCCAGGAGAGCAGTTCTTC.

The chain employs TRBV6-1 and TRBJ1-5; TRBD1 matches 7 bases. The CDR3 loop spans 15 amino acids. Trimming cost V 2 bases and J 9 bases; bases outside gene matches: 10. Germline CDR1 is MNHNS and CDR2 is SASEGT. In DNA, the CDR3 is TGTGCCAGCAGTGAATATCGGGACAGCCCAGGGCCCCAGCATTTT. Its protein is CASSEYRDSPGPQHF.

V and J are TRBV6-6 and TRBJ1-6; D not certain. The germline V gene encodes CDR1 MNHNY and CDR2 SVGAGI (reference sequence). V lost 1 base, J lost 7 bases, and 11 bases lay in between. CDR3 length: 15 residues. CDR3 coding DNA: TGTGCCAGCAGTTACTTCCGGGTTGAGAATTCACCCCTCCACTTT. Protein: CASSYFRVENSPLHF.

This chain uses TRBV9 with TRBJ1-2; the D gene is possibly TRBD1 (6 bases). Germline V gene sequence: CDR1 SGDLS, CDR2 YYNGEE. This CDR3 spans 12 amino acids. Deletions cut 7 bases from V and 6 bases from J, with 13 bases between. The CDR3 coding sequence is TGTGCCAGCGGACAGTCCCTTGATGGCTACACCTTC. It specifies CASGQSLDGYTF.